Listed below are T cell receptor beta chains from one sample, sequenced in a study of blood T cells in healthy people across ages. One entry per CDR3 protein, called by TCRdb with MiXCR from the 5' RACE reads. The sample carries about 1 million distinct CDR3 sequences, 35% to 55% recorded once. The sequenced material came from blood. The receptors originated from a woman aged 55-75 years in good health. Both conserved end residues are part of each CDR3. The D gene is left open where the match is weak. Expanded clones are given a class, and other clones once, few, many or no size at all.

size: NA; D: TRBD2; V: TRBV10-3; J: TRBJ2-2; CDR3: CAMGGAGPNTGELFF; DNA: TGTGCCATGGGAGGAGCGGGACCGAACACCGGGGAGCTGTTTTTT
size: NA; D: TRBD1; V: TRBV28; J: TRBJ2-5; CDR3: CASSSSGTGGSWQYF; DNA: TGTGCCAGCAGTTCCTCCGGGACAGGGGGCTCGTGGCAGTACTTC
size: NA; D: NA; V: TRBV27; J: TRBJ2-7; CDR3: CASSCVQGNEQYF; DNA: TGTGCCAGCAGTTGTGTGCAGGGGAACGAGCAGTACTTC
size: NA; D: TRBD2; V: TRBV20-1; J: TRBJ2-1; CDR3: CSATGVLAGVDEQFF; DNA: TGCAGTGCTACAGGGGTCCTAGCGGGAGTCGATGAGCAGTTCTTC
size: few; D: NA; V: TRBV6-5; J: TRBJ2-7; CDR3: CASSTLGHYEQYF; DNA: TGTGCCAGCAGTACCCTAGGGCACTACGAGCAGTACTTC
size: NA; D: NA; V: TRBV10-3; J: TRBJ2-1; CDR3: CAISESVGARNEQFF; DNA: TGTGCCATCAGTGAGTCCGTAGGCGCAAGAAATGAGCAGTTCTTC
size: NA; D: TRBD2; V: TRBV7-8; J: TRBJ2-7; CDR3: CASSSLGGGGEQYF; DNA: TGTGCCAGCAGCTCATTGGGGGGGGGAGGCGAGCAGTACTTC
size: NA; D: TRBD2; V: TRBV6-6; J: TRBJ2-7; CDR3: CASSVTIAGETYNEQYF; DNA: TGTGCCAGCAGCGTAACTATAGCGGGAGAGACCTACAATGAGCAGTACTTC
size: NA; D: TRBD1; V: TRBV13; J: TRBJ1-2; CDR3: CASSAPRGRNGYTF; DNA: TGTGCCAGCAGCGCGCCCAGGGGGCGTAATGGCTACACCTTC
size: NA; D: NA; V: TRBV5-1; J: TRBJ2-7; CDR3: CASSTERFSYEQYF; DNA: TGCGCCAGCAGCACCGAGCGGTTCTCCTACGAGCAGTACTTC
size: few; D: TRBD2; V: TRBV6-5; J: TRBJ2-3; CDR3: CASHFATGGKAAQYF; DNA: TGTGCCAGCCACTTCGCGACGGGGGGGAAGGCGGCGCAGTATTTT
size: NA; D: NA; V: TRBV20-1; J: TRBJ1-4; CDR3: CSARYDNPSEKLFF; DNA: TGCAGTGCTAGATACGACAATCCCAGTGAAAAACTGTTTTTT
size: NA; D: TRBD2; V: TRBV29-1; J: TRBJ2-3; CDR3: CSPRLAGEPDTQYF; DNA: TGCAGCCCAAGACTAGCGGGAGAGCCAGATACGCAGTATTTT
size: NA; D: NA; V: TRBV7-2; J: TRBJ2-7; CDR3: CASSLASGGFYEQYF; DNA: TGTGCCAGCAGCTTAGCTAGCGGTGGGTTCTACGAGCAGTACTTC
size: NA; D: NA; V: TRBV7-9; J: TRBJ1-1; CDR3: CASSLVRDINTEAFF; DNA: TGTGCCAGCAGCTTAGTCCGGGACATAAACACTGAAGCTTTCTTT
size: few; D: NA; V: TRBV6-1; J: TRBJ2-3; CDR3: CASSARAVSTDTQYF; DNA: TGTGCCAGCAGCGCGCGGGCGGTGAGCACAGATACGCAGTATTTT
size: NA; D: NA; V: TRBV5-5; J: TRBJ2-7; CDR3: CASSLGSGKYEQYF; DNA: TGTGCCAGCAGCTTGGGTAGCGGAAAATACGAGCAGTACTTC
size: NA; D: TRBD2; V: TRBV18; J: TRBJ2-5; CDR3: CASSPRREDNEQYF; DNA: TGTGCCAGCTCCCCGAGACGGGAGGACAATGAGCAGTACTTC
size: NA; D: NA; V: TRBV6-4; J: TRBJ2-7; CDR3: CASSDSTLTSSSEQYF; DNA: TGTGCCAGCAGTGACTCGACTTTAACCTCCAGCAGTGAGCAGTACTTC
size: NA; D: NA; V: TRBV3-1; J: TRBJ2-7; CDR3: CASSKRQGGNEQYF; DNA: TGTGCCAGCAGCAAGCGACAGGGAGGGAACGAGCAGTACTTC
size: NA; D: TRBD1; V: TRBV7-9; J: TRBJ2-3; CDR3: CASAESGGSGDTQYF; DNA: TGTGCCAGCGCAGAATCAGGGGGCAGCGGGGATACGCAGTATTTT
size: NA; D: NA; V: TRBV24-1; J: TRBJ2-5; CDR3: CATSESPTGPGQETQYF; DNA: TGTGCCACCAGTGAGTCACCCACAGGGCCCGGGCAAGAGACCCAGTACTTC
size: NA; D: TRBD2; V: TRBV20-1; J: TRBJ2-1; CDR3: CSARILAGGPAEQFF; DNA: TGCAGTGCTAGAATCCTAGCGGGAGGGCCCGCTGAGCAGTTCTTC
size: NA; D: TRBD1; V: TRBV29-1; J: TRBJ1-1; CDR3: CSALTGTTEAFF; DNA: TGCAGCGCTCTGACAGGGACCACTGAAGCTTTCTTT
size: NA; D: NA; V: TRBV11-3; J: TRBJ2-1; CDR3: CASRRGGGGDNEQFF; DNA: TGTGCCAGCAGGAGAGGGGGAGGTGGGGACAATGAGCAGTTCTTC
size: NA; D: NA; V: TRBV21-1; J: TRBJ2-1; CDR3: CASSKYDGLVGNEQFF; DNA: TGTGCCAGCAGCAAGTACGATGGACTAGTCGGCAATGAGCAGTTCTTC
size: few; D: TRBD1; V: TRBV28; J: TRBJ1-6; CDR3: CASRTGTGYSPLHF; DNA: TGTGCCAGCAGGACCGGGACAGGGTATTCACCCCTCCACTTT
size: few; D: TRBD2; V: TRBV20-1; J: TRBJ2-5; CDR3: CSAFGTSGGLWATQYF; DNA: TGCAGTGCTTTCGGGACTAGCGGGGGGTTATGGGCGACCCAGTACTTC
size: NA; D: NA; V: TRBV20-1; J: TRBJ2-7; CDR3: CSARDHSSYEQYF; DNA: TGCAGTGCGCGGGACCACAGCTCCTACGAGCAGTACTTC
size: NA; D: NA; V: TRBV6-6; J: TRBJ2-1; CDR3: CASSWGDLPYNEQFF; DNA: TGTGCCAGCAGTTGGGGAGACTTGCCCTACAATGAGCAGTTCTTC
size: NA; D: NA; V: TRBV18; J: TRBJ2-3; CDR3: CASSPPGRFQTDTQYF; DNA: TGTGCCAGCTCACCACCCGGGCGATTTCAGACAGATACGCAGTATTTT
size: NA; D: TRBD2; V: TRBV6-1; J: TRBJ2-3; CDR3: CASSEWAGGLTDTQYF; DNA: TGTGCCAGCAGTGAATGGGCGGGGGGCCTGACAGATACGCAGTATTTT
size: NA; D: TRBD1; V: TRBV6-6; J: TRBJ1-5; CDR3: CASSYSGQQNQPQHF; DNA: TGTGCCAGCAGTTACTCGGGACAGCAAAATCAGCCCCAGCATTTT
size: NA; D: NA; V: TRBV7-8; J: TRBJ2-7; CDR3: CASSQDLNYEQYF; DNA: TGTGCCAGCAGCCAGGATCTCAACTACGAGCAGTACTTC
size: NA; D: TRBD1; V: TRBV20-1; J: TRBJ2-3; CDR3: CSARGTGGISDTQYF; DNA: TGCAGTGCTAGGGGGACAGGGGGAATCTCAGATACGCAGTATTTT
size: many; D: TRBD1; V: TRBV6-5; J: TRBJ2-7; CDR3: CASGLGTDYEQYF; DNA: TGTGCCAGCGGCCTAGGGACAGATTACGAGCAGTACTTC
size: few; D: NA; V: TRBV12-3/TRBV12-4; J: TRBJ2-7; CDR3: CASTLGRRYEQYF; DNA: TGTGCCAGCACCCTCGGGCGGCGGTACGAGCAGTACTTC
size: NA; D: TRBD2; V: TRBV4-3; J: TRBJ2-7; CDR3: CASSQTKRDYNEQYF; DNA: TGCGCCAGCAGCCAAACAAAGCGGGACTACAATGAGCAGTACTTC
size: few; D: NA; V: TRBV30; J: TRBJ2-7; CDR3: CAWSSDLGYEQYF; DNA: TGTGCCTGGAGTTCCGACTTGGGCTACGAGCAGTACTTC
size: NA; D: NA; V: TRBV9; J: TRBJ2-7; CDR3: CASSPDGGSVEQYF; DNA: TGTGCCAGCAGCCCAGATGGAGGGTCGGTCGAGCAGTACTTC
size: NA; D: NA; V: TRBV4-2; J: TRBJ1-4; CDR3: CASSQEGAGRTNEKLFF; DNA: TGTGCCAGCAGCCAAGAAGGGGCAGGGAGGACTAATGAAAAACTGTTTTTT
size: NA; D: NA; V: TRBV27; J: TRBJ2-7; CDR3: CASSGSPRSYEQYF; DNA: TGTGCCAGCAGTGGGTCCCCTAGATCCTACGAGCAGTACTTC
size: NA; D: NA; V: TRBV10-3; J: TRBJ1-2; CDR3: CAISEGRGGYTF; DNA: TGTGCCATCAGTGAGGGCAGGGGTGGCTACACCTTC
size: NA; D: TRBD1; V: TRBV5-4; J: TRBJ1-1; CDR3: CASSRPGTGNTEAFF; DNA: TGTGCCAGCAGCCGTCCCGGGACAGGGAACACTGAAGCTTTCTTT
size: NA; D: TRBD1; V: TRBV6-1; J: TRBJ1-1; CDR3: CASRTGAYTEAFF; DNA: TGTGCCAGCCGGACAGGCGCTTACACTGAAGCTTTCTTT
size: NA; D: NA; V: TRBV20-1; J: TRBJ2-7; CDR3: CSAHRPGQNEQYF; DNA: TGCAGTGCCCATCGCCCGGGACAAAACGAGCAGTACTTC
size: NA; D: TRBD2; V: TRBV20-1; J: TRBJ2-1; CDR3: CSARVGLAGEESSYNEQFF; DNA: TGCAGTGCTAGAGTGGGTCTAGCGGGAGAAGAGAGCTCCTACAATGAGCAGTTCTTC
size: many; D: TRBD1; V: TRBV11-2; J: TRBJ2-1; CDR3: CASSRGQGVANEQFF; DNA: TGTGCCAGCAGCCGTGGACAGGGGGTAGCAAATGAGCAGTTCTTC
size: NA; D: TRBD2; V: TRBV5-1; J: TRBJ2-1; CDR3: CASSLAGLAGAANPNEQFF; DNA: TGCGCCAGCAGCTTGGCTGGTCTAGCGGGAGCAGCGAATCCCAATGAGCAGTTCTTC
size: NA; D: NA; V: TRBV14; J: TRBJ2-3; CDR3: CASSQDGSSAGQYF; DNA: TGTGCCAGCAGCCAAGATGGGAGTAGTGCCGGGCAGTATTTT
size: NA; D: NA; V: TRBV27; J: TRBJ2-1; CDR3: CASSSRRGQFF; DNA: TGTGCCAGCAGTTCCCGTCGGGGGCAGTTCTTC
size: NA; D: TRBD1; V: TRBV7-9; J: TRBJ2-7; CDR3: CASSLATGGSNHEQYF; DNA: TGTGCCAGCAGCTTAGCCACAGGGGGAAGTAATCACGAGCAGTACTTC